This T cell receptor (beta chain) was sequenced during a study of blood T cell repertoires in COVID-19. Across the whole study: Nucleic acid was either cDNA or gDNA, and it came from T cells, B-cell-depleted T cells, or PBMCs.

The CDR3 has 16 amino acids. V was cut by 1 base and J by 0 bases, with 10 bases left in between. The germline CDR1 and CDR2 sequences are SNHLY and FYNNEI. This clone was observed once. Original methodology: Using reference gene primer amplification, nucleated cell counts were estimated. Assay used: immunoSEQ multiplex PCR; TCRdb lists only in-frame clones, some missing. V, J and clone size reflect that table, while D and trimming were determined from the DNA. The sample shows 100,000 or so clones, about 78% of them seen only once. The source is a man in his 60s with active or convalescent COVID-19. Sequencing was done on a sample of peripheral blood. This chain uses TRBV2 with TRBJ2-1, with D maybe TRBD2 (5 bases). The CDR3 sequence is CASSEDAGISYNEQFF. For the CDR3, the DNA is TGTGCCAGCAGTGAAGACGCCGGGATCTCCTACAATGAGCAGTTCTTC.